This T cell receptor beta chain stems from a study of tumor-infiltrating lymphocytes in primary liver carcinoma. With respect to this clonotype: A much bigger clone sits one base away, suggesting this may be a read error.

It was unsorted whole blood that yielded blood RNA, and germline DNA was also extracted. Patients carried chronic HBV infection without prior treatment. The CDR3 spans 15 residues. A constant-region primer primed TCR beta cDNA synthesis from roughly 510 ng of total RNA. Sequencing libraries for TCR beta derived from three nested multiplex PCR rounds that used slightly modified ARM-PCR. It was with TRBV1-TRBV30 forward primers and a C-beta reverse primer that the first two PCR rounds were run, at around 10 cycles each. TCRdb analysed the multiplex PCR reads with MiXCR anew, one entry per CDR3 protein. The sample holds 250,000 to 400,000 distinct CDR3 sequences; 65% are singletons and the top ten take roughly 9%.

This receptor was obtained from a man aged 40-49 years with primary liver carcinoma and hepatitis B virus infection. The chain links TRBV12-3 or TRBV12-4 to TRBJ2-6, with TRBD2 identical over 7 bases. Sequenced: peripheral blood. DNA for the CDR3: TGTGTCAGCCACAAACGGGGGGATGGGGCCAACGTCCTGACTTTC. Translating gives CVSHKRGDGANVLTF.